This T cell receptor (beta chain) was identified in a study of blood T cell repertoires in COVID-19. Study context: Sites across the United States, Italy and Spain contributed samples from acute and convalescent COVID-19. T cells, B-cell-depleted T cells, or PBMCs provided the cDNA or gDNA that served as material.

Assignments of participants to cohorts depended upon their own reported clinical history. Produced via immunoSEQ multiplex PCR; TCRdb's table is partial and in-frame only. The table shows about 220,000 clones, with 85% to 90% occurring only once. This CDR3 spans 15 amino acids. Between the trimmed V and J ends, which lost 1 base and 2 bases, there was a span of 9 bases. Germline-derived CDR1 and CDR2 are SGHTA and FQGNSA. This chain connects TRBV7-2 to TRBJ1-3; perhaps TRBD1 as D (6 bases). The sequencing sample was made of PBMCs or T cells enriched from blood (not recorded which). This TCR derives from a man aged 30-40 years who had been exposed to COVID-19. The CDR3 DNA reads as TGTGCCAGCAGCTTAGATACAGGGACTGGAAACACCATATATTTT. Translating gives CASSLDTGTGNTIYF. The full variable domain, in which reference TRBV7-2 and TRBJ1-3 provide the parts outside the CDR3, is GAGVSQSPSNKVTEKGKDVELRCDPISGHTALYWYRQSLGQGLEFLIYFQGNSAPDKSGLPSDRFSAERTGGSVSTLTIQRTQQEDSAVYLCASSLDTGTGNTIYFGEGSWLTVV.